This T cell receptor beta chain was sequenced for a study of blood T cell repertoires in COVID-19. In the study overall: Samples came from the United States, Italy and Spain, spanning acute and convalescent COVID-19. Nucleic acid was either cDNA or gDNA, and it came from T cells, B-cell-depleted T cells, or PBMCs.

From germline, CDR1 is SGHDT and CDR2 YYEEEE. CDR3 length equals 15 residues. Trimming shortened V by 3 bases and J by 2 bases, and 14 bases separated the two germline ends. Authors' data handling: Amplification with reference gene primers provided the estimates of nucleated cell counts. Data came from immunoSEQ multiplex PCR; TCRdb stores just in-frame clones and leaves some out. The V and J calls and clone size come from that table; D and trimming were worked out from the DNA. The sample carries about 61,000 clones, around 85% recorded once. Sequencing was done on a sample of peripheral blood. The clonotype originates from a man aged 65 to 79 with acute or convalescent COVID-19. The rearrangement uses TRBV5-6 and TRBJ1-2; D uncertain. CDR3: CASSSRMEVNYGYTF. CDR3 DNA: TGTGCCAGCAGCTCCCGGATGGAGGTCAACTATGGCTACACCTTC.